The rows below give T cell receptor beta chains drawn from one sample of a study of T cell clones after liver transplantation. Assay: immunoSEQ multiplex PCR; the TCRdb copy retains only in-frame clones and omits some. This sample yields under 60,000 clones, of which about 70% are seen a single time; about a tenth belongs to the top ten. This specimen consisted of CD4+ T cells from blood, obtained at the 22-month timepoint. Every receptor here comes from a human patient who received a liver transplant. The graft donor may be the source of some T cells. The CDR3 runs from the conserved cysteine through the conserved F or W. Fields, in order: V gene, clone size, J gene, D gene, CDR3 protein, CDR3 DNA. D genes are given only for firm matches. Not all rows give a size; the values are once, few, many and, for expanded clones, a class.

>TRBV6-1|NA|TRBJ2-7|NA
CASSIQQGIHEQYF
TGTGCCAGCAGCATCCAACAGGGCATCCACGAGCAGTACTTC
>TRBV11-2|once|TRBJ1-3|NA
CASSWRQTSGNTIYF
TGTGCCAGCAGCTGGCGACAGACCTCTGGAAACACCATATATTTT
>TRBV11-2|NA|TRBJ1-6|NA
CASSLDRGLDSPLHF
TGTGCCAGCAGCTTGGACAGAGGGTTGGATTCACCCCTCCACTTT
>TRBV18|NA|TRBJ2-5|NA
CASSPPTGPLQETQYF
TGTGCCAGCTCACCACCTACAGGGCCACTTCAAGAGACCCAGTACTTC
>TRBV9|NA|TRBJ2-1|TRBD2
CASSVGGGGSYNEQFF
TGTGCCAGCAGCGTAGGCGGGGGGGGCTCCTACAATGAGCAGTTCTTC
>TRBV5-5|NA|TRBJ2-7|TRBD1
CASSSIQGASYEQYF
TGTGCCAGCAGCTCTATACAGGGGGCCTCCTACGAGCAGTACTTC
>TRBV6-5|NA|TRBJ2-7|NA
CASSYSGPSTYEQYF
TGTGCCAGCAGTTACTCGGGCCCCAGCACCTACGAGCAGTACTTT
>TRBV29-1|NA|TRBJ2-3|NA
CSVGSEGKGYF
TGCAGCGTTGGAAGTGAGGGAAAAGGGTATTTT
>TRBV9|NA|TRBJ1-1|NA
CASSAGMAGANTEAFF
TGTGCCAGCAGCGCCGGCATGGCAGGGGCGAACACTGAAGCTTTCTTT
>TRBV19|NA|TRBJ1-1|NA
CASSIPGKNTEAFF
TGTGCCAGTAGTATCCCAGGGAAGAACACTGAAGCTTTCTTT
>TRBV7-8|NA|TRBJ2-7|NA
CASSLGVRISYEQYF
TGTGCCAGCAGCTTAGGGGTCAGGATCTCCTACGAGCAGTACTTC
>TRBV14|NA|TRBJ2-7|NA
CASSNSGTKYF
TGTGCCAGCAGCAACAGTGGAACCAAGTACTTC
>TRBV5-1|medium-sized|TRBJ2-1|TRBD2
CASSLSAGVSYNEQFF
TGCGCCAGCAGCTTGTCGGCGGGGGTGTCCTACAATGAGCAGTTCTTC
>TRBV27|NA|TRBJ2-5|TRBD1
CASSFTDRGSGETQYF
TGTGCCAGCAGTTTTACCGACAGGGGGTCGGGGGAGACCCAGTACTTC
>TRBV29-1|NA|TRBJ2-1|TRBD2
CSVPLAGHYNEQFF
TGCAGCGTTCCCCTAGCGGGGCATTACAATGAGCAGTTCTTC